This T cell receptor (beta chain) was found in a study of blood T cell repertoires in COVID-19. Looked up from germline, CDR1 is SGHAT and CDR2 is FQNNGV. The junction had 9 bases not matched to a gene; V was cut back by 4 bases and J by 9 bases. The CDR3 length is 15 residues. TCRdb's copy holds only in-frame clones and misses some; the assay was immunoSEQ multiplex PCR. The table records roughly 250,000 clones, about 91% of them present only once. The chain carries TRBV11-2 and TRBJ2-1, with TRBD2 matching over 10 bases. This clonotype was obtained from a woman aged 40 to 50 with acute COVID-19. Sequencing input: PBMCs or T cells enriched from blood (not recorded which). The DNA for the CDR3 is TGTGCCAGCAGCTCAGGACTAGCGGAAATAAGTGAGCAGTTCTTC. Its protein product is CASSSGLAEISEQFF.